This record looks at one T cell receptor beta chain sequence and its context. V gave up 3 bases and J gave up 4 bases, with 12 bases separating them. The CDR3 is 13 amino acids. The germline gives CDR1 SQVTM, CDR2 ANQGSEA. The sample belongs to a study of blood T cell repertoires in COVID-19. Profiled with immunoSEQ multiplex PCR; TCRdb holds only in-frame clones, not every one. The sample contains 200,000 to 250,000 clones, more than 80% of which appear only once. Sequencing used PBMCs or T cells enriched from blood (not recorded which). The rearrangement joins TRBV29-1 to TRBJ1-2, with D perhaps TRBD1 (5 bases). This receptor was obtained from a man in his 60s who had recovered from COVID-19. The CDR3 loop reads CSVDVAGIYGYTF. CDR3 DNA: TGCAGCGTTGACGTGGCAGGGATCTATGGCTACACCTTC.